This TCR beta chain was profiled in a study of CD4 T cells in relation to SARS-CoV-2 and coronaviruses. For this clone: Antigen: not known.

Clones were read by immunoSEQ multiplex PCR, and TCRdb kept only the in-frame ones, dropping some. The sample has 25,000 or so clones; roughly 74% are singletons. CD4+ T cells from unexposed donors were obtained before the COVID-19 pandemic (2011-2018). The cells were cultured for under twelve days before CD4+ T cells were isolated. The CDR3 runs 15 residues. V lost 6 bases and J 7 bases, leaving 16 bases between the germline ends. Germline V gives CDR1 SNHLY, CDR2 FYNNEI. The V gene is TRBV2, the J gene TRBJ1-6; D may be TRBD1 (6 bases). The TCR sequence derives from a human donor in good health. Source material: CD4+ T cells from PBMCs, cultured in vitro. The CDR3: CASSVDSLINSPLHF. In DNA form, the CDR3 reads TGTGCCAGCAGCGTGGACAGCCTAATCAATTCACCCCTCCACTTT.